This T cell receptor (beta chain) stems from a study of PD-L1 blockade in urothelial cancer. Here immunoSEQ multiplex PCR was the method, and the copy in TCRdb shows in-frame clones only, minus some. The profile covers 14,000 to 15,000 clones, with 85% to 90% appearing a single time and around 15% taken by the ten largest. Trimming removed 4 bases at V and 0 bases at J, with 10 bases between. Germline lookup yields CDR1 GTSNPN and CDR2 SVGIG (reference sequence). The CDR3 totals 14 residues. This clonotype was sampled from a man between 65 and 85 years old with urothelial cancer. The chain employs TRBV30 and TRBJ1-3, with D perhaps TRBD1 (5 bases). The input for sequencing was PBMCs, taken around atezolizumab (anti-PD-L1) treatment. CDR3 protein: CAWTGPLSGNTIYF. CDR3 bases: TGTGCCTGGACAGGGCCTCTCTCTGGAAACACCATATATTTT. The full variable domain, rest sourced from reference TRBV30 and TRBJ1-3, is SQTIHQWPATLVQPVGSPLSLECTVEGTSNPNLYWYRQAAGRGLQLLFYSVGIGQISSEVPQNLSASRPQDRQFILSSKKLLLSDSGFYLCAWTGPLSGNTIYFGEGSWLTVV.